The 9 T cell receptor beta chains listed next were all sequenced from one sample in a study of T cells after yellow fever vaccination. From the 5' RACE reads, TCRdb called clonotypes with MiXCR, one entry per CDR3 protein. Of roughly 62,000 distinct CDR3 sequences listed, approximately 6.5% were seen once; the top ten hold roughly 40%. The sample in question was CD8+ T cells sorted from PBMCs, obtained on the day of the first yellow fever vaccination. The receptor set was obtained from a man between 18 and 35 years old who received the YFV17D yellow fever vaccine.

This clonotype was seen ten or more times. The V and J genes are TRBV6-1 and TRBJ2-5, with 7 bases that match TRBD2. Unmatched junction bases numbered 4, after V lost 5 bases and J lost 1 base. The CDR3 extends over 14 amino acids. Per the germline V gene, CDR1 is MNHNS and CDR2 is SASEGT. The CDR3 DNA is TGTGCCAGCAGTACACGCGGGAGCCAAGAGACCCAGTACTTC. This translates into CASSTRGSQETQYF.

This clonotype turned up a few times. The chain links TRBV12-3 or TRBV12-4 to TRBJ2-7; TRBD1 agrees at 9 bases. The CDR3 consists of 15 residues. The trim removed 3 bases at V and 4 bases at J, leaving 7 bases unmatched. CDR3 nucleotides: TGTGCCAGCAGTTTTAGGGAACAGGGGGCTTACGAGCAGTACTTC. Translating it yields CASSFREQGAYEQYF.

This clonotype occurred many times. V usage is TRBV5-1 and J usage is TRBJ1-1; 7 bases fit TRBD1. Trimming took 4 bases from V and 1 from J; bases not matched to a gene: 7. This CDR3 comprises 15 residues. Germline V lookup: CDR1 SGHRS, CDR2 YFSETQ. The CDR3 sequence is CASSLRDSSNTEAFF. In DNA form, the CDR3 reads TGCGCCAGCAGCCTCCGGGACAGCTCGAACACTGAAGCTTTCTTT.

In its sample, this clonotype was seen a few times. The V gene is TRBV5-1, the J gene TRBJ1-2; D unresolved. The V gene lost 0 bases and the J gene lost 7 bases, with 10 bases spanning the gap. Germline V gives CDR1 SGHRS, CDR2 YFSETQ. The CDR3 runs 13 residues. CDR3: CASSLAPEGGYTF. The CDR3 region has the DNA TGCGCCAGCAGCTTGGCCCCGGAGGGTGGCTACACCTTC.

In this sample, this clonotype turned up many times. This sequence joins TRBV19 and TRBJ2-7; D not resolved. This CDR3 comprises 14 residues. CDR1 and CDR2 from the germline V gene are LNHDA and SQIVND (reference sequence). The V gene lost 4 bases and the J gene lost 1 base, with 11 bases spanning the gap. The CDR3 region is CASSTWTASYEQYF. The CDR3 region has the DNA TGTGCCAGTAGTACCTGGACGGCTTCCTACGAGCAGTACTTC. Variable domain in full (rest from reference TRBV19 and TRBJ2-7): DGGITQSPKYLFRKEGQNVTLSCEQNLNHDAMYWYRQDPGQGLRLIYYSQIVNDFQKGDIAEGYSVSREKKESFPLTVTSAQKNPTAFYLCASSTWTASYEQYFGPGTRLTVT.

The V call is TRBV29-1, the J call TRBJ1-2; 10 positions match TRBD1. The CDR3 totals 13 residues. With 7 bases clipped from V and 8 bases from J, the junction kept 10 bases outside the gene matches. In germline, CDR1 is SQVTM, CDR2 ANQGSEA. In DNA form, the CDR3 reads TGCAGCGCCCGGGACAGGGGATTCGGCGGCTACACCTTC. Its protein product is CSARDRGFGGYTF.

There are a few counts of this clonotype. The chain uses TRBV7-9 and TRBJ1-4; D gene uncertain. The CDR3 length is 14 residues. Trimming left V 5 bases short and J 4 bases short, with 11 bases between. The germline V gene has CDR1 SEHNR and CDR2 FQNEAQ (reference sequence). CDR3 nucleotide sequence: TGTGCCAGCAGCCCGGAGGCCTTTAATGAAAAACTGTTTTTT. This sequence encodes CASSPEAFNEKLFF.

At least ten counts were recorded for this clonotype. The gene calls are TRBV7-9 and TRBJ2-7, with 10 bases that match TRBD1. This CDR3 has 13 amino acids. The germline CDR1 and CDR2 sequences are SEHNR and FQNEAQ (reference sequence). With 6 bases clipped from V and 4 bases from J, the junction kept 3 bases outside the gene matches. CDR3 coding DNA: TGTGCCAGCAGAGGACAGGGGGATTACGAGCAGTACTTC. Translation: CASRGQGDYEQYF.

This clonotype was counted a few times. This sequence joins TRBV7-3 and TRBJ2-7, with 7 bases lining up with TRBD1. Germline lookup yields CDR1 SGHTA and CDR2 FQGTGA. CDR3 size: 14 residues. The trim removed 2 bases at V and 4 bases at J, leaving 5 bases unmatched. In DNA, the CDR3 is TGTGCCAGCAGCTTAGAAGGGGGCGGGTACGAGCAGTACTTC. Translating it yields CASSLEGGGYEQYF.